What follows are 13 T cell receptor beta chains derived from one specimen sequenced in a study of shared clonotypes between healthy human individuals. Some clones are missing from TCRdb's copy, which holds only in-frame ones; the method was immunoSEQ multiplex PCR. Of hundreds of thousands of clones listed, about 95% were seen once; the top ten hold less than 0.12%. Terminally differentiated effector memory CD45RA+ cells were left out of the naive CD8 fraction, which was CD45RO-negative and positively selected for CCR7. Source material: naive CD8+ T cells sorted from blood. All receptors derive from a woman aged 25 to 39 in good health.

As regards this clone: Other DNA sequences in the same sample also yield this CDR3. This chain connects TRBV28 to TRBJ2-7; the D is unclear. CDR1 and CDR2 from the germline V gene are MDHEN and SYDVKM. Trimming stripped 3 bases from V and 3 bases from J, with 12 bases between. This CDR3 is 14 amino acids long. The CDR3, as DNA: TGTGCCAGCAGTTTTTCGGATAGAGGCTACGAGCAGTACTTC. This sequence encodes CASSFSDRGYEQYF.

The chain couples TRBV7-9 to TRBJ1-1, with a tentative D call TRBD1 (5 bases). The CDR3 sequence is 15 residues long. The germline gives CDR1 SEHNR, CDR2 FQNEAQ (reference sequence). Trimming removed 2 bases at V and 8 bases at J, with 18 bases between. This CDR3 is CASSLFGGRNDEAFF. DNA for the CDR3: TGTGCCAGCAGCTTATTCGGGGGTCGCAACGACGAAGCTTTCTTT. Complete variable domain (other parts from reference TRBV7-9 and TRBJ1-1): DTGVSQNPRHKITKRGQNVTFRCDPISEHNRLYWYRQTLGQGPEFLTYFQNEAQLEKSRLLSDRFSAERPKGSFSTLEIQRTEQGDSAMYLCASSLFGGRNDEAFFGQGTRLTVV.

The chain uses TRBV4-1 and TRBJ1-1; D call uncertain. Germline assignment: CDR1 MGHRA and CDR2 YSYEKL. The CDR3 has 15 amino acids. V was clipped by 7 bases and J by 0 bases, with 15 bases between them. CDR3 nucleotides: TGCGCCAGCACCTACTCACAGAGTCTGAACACTGAAGCTTTCTTT. Encoded protein: CASTYSQSLNTEAFF.

The chain combines TRBV19 with TRBJ2-3, with TRBD2 matching 11 bases. CDR3 length: 16 amino acids. V was pared by 5 bases and J by 2 bases, with 6 bases of the junction left unmatched. In germline, CDR1 is LNHDA, CDR2 SQIVND (reference sequence). CDR3 DNA: TGTGCCAGTAGTCTCCGACTAGCGGGGTACACAGATACGCAGTATTTT. The encoded protein is CASSLRLAGYTDTQYF.

This rearrangement joins TRBV7-2 to TRBJ2-7; TRBD2 matches 12 bases. Trimming cost V 4 bases and J 1 base; bases outside gene matches: 14. The CDR3 contains 19 residues. In germline, CDR1 is SGHTA, CDR2 FQGNSA. DNA for the CDR3: TGTGCCAGCAGCTCCACTTCAGGACTAGCGGGAATGTTGTCCTACGAGCAGTACTTC. Amino acid sequence: CASSSTSGLAGMLSYEQYF.

This chain connects TRBV19 to TRBJ2-1; 8 nucleotides match TRBD2. The CDR3 extends over 11 amino acids. V lost 8 bases to trimming and J lost 10 bases; unmatched junction nucleotides: 4. Germline V gene sequence: CDR1 LNHDA, CDR2 SQIVND (reference sequence). The CDR3 reads CASSSGWEQFF. For the CDR3, the DNA is TGTGCCAGTTCTAGCGGGTGGGAGCAGTTCTTC.

The V gene is TRBV27, the J gene TRBJ2-7; TRBD2 matches at 12 bases. The CDR3 has 14 residues. The V and J ends lost 6 bases and 1 base, in that order; junction bases with no gene match: 1. Germline V gene sequence: CDR1 MNHEY, CDR2 SMNVEV (reference sequence). For the CDR3, the DNA is TGTGCCAGCAGGGGACTAGCGGGTTCCTACGAGCAGTACTTC. Translation gives CASRGLAGSYEQYF.

The chain's CDR3 is CASSDGTLSNQPQHF. CDR3 DNA: TGTGCCAGCAGCGACGGGACTCTTAGCAATCAGCCCCAGCATTTT. The V and J genes are TRBV9 and TRBJ1-5; D perhaps matches TRBD1 (5 bases). The V gene lost 3 bases and the J gene lost 0 bases, with 10 bases spanning the gap. CDR1 is SGDLS and CDR2 is YYNGEE in the germline V gene. The CDR3 extends over 15 amino acids.

The V call is TRBV7-2, the J call TRBJ2-1; 10 bases line up with TRBD2. With 2 bases clipped from V and 6 bases from J, the junction kept 7 bases outside the gene matches. Germline loops: CDR1 SGHTA, CDR2 FQGNSA. This CDR3 spans 16 amino acids. DNA for the CDR3: TGTGCCAGCAGCTTATCCCGGCTAGCGGGAGTCAATGAGCAGTTCTTC. It yields the protein CASSLSRLAGVNEQFF.

The rearrangement links TRBV10-1 to TRBJ2-1; D call uncertain. The CDR3 is 14 amino acids. Per germline, CDR1 WNHNN and CDR2 SYGVQD (reference sequence). Trimming shortened V by 6 bases and J by 6 bases, and 15 bases separated the two germline ends. Here the CDR3 DNA reads TGCGCCAGCAGCCTACAGAAAGACCGCAATGAGCAGTTCTTC. It is translated as CASSLQKDRNEQFF.

The chain combines TRBV28 with TRBJ1-6; D is possibly TRBD1 (6 bases). The V end was cut by 7 bases, the J end by 7 bases, with 17 bases between. Per the germline V gene, CDR1 is MDHEN and CDR2 is SYDVKM. CDR3 size: 15 residues. The CDR3, as DNA: TGTGCCAGCACACTCCCAGGGGCCCCCAATTCACCCCTCCACTTT. Residues: CASTLPGAPNSPLHF.

This chain uses TRBV4-1 with TRBJ1-2; the match to TRBD1 covers 11 bases. Per the germline V gene, CDR1 is MGHRA and CDR2 is YSYEKL. The J segment lost 7 bases and the V segment lost 4 bases, leaving 14 bases of the junction unmatched. This CDR3 spans 17 amino acids. The CDR3 loop reads CASSLPTGTGGASGYTF. The CDR3 nucleotides read TGCGCCAGCAGCCTCCCGACCGGGACAGGGGGTGCTTCTGGCTACACCTTC.

The V and J genes are TRBV11-2 and TRBJ2-3, with TRBD2 as a possible D gene (5 bases). Germline V gene sequence: CDR1 SGHAT, CDR2 FQNNGV. Between the trimmed V and J ends, which lost 5 bases and 3 bases, there was a span of 9 bases. CDR3 length: 13 residues. CDR3 region: CASSPRGTDTQYF. In DNA, the CDR3 is TGTGCCAGCAGCCCCCGCGGGACAGATACGCAGTATTTT.